This entry is about one TCR beta chain. These data belong to a study of blood T cell repertoires in COVID-19. Study background: Sites in the United States, Italy and Spain provided acute and convalescent COVID-19 samples. From T cells, B-cell-depleted T cells, or PBMCs came the material, which was cDNA or gDNA.

Patients at the Seattle site were enrolled during active infection and followed longitudinally. Profiled with immunoSEQ multiplex PCR; TCRdb holds only in-frame clones, not every one. Of roughly 250,000 clones in the sample, about nine tenths were seen once. The specimen was peripheral blood. This receptor was taken from a man younger than 40 with COVID-19, enrolled during active disease.

CDR3 in amino acids: CASSLGTGQWAFF. DNA for the CDR3: TGTGCCAGCAGCTTGGGCACAGGGCAGTGGGCTTTCTTT. V and J are TRBV5-5 and TRBJ1-1, with D possibly matching TRBD1 (6 bases). The CDR3 loop spans 13 amino acids. The germline gives CDR1 SGHKS, CDR2 YYEKEE (reference sequence). V lost 0 bases to trimming and J lost 11 bases, with 14 bases between them.